The 15 T cell receptor beta chains below were found in one sample sequenced in a study of OX40 agonist ivuxolimab in advanced cancers. The library came from the immunoSEQ multiplex PCR assay. TCRdb re-hosts the immuneACCESS table, in-frame sequences only. Its copies lack some clones; in the studies checked, an unresolved V gene accounts for under half of them, and the cause for the rest is not known. The sample contains tens of thousands of clones, more than 75% of them found a single time. The top ten clones comprise about 0.41% of the sample. Sequenced here: CD4+ or CD8+ T cells sorted from blood, sampled in a trial of the OX40 agonist ivuxolimab. Receptors originate from an adult with an advanced solid tumor such as melanoma, head and neck, liver or kidney cancer.

This sequence joins TRBV5-1 and TRBJ2-5, with unresolved D. Germline V lookup: CDR1 SGHRS, CDR2 YFSETQ. The CDR3 extends over 13 amino acids. Trimming cost V 3 bases and J 5 bases, with 11 bases left between them. The CDR3, as DNA: TGCGCCAGCAGCTGGGCCCTTCGGGAGACCCAGTACTTC. Its translation is CASSWALRETQYF. The variable domain in full, completed from reference TRBV5-1 and TRBJ2-5, reads KAGVTQTPRYLIKTRGQQVTLSCSPISGHRSVSWYQQTPGQGLQFLFEYFSETQRNKGNFPGRFSGRQFSNSRSEMNVSTLELGDSALYLCASSWALRETQYFGPGTRLLVL.

The rearrangement uses TRBV18 and TRBJ2-1; D gene unclear. This CDR3 spans 12 amino acids. The germline CDR1 and CDR2 sequences are KGHSH and LQKENI. The V gene lost 5 bases and the J gene lost 7 bases, with 9 bases spanning the gap. CDR3 sequence reads: CASSTTSNEQFF. CDR3 DNA sequence: TGTGCCAGCTCAACGACCTCGAATGAGCAGTTCTTC.

The rearrangement joins TRBV10-1 to TRBJ2-3; D remains ambiguous. The V end was cut by 6 bases, the J end by 5 bases, with 12 bases between. Germline CDR1 WNHNN, CDR2 SYGVQD (reference sequence). CDR3 length: 13 residues. CDR3 coding DNA: TGCGCCAGCAGGAGTGGGAACGAAGATACGCAGTATTTT. Protein: CASRSGNEDTQYF.

In regard to this clone: At one end the junction does not follow the germline gene, possibly because of a read error. The chain is built from TRBV6-6 and TRBJ1-2; D may be TRBD1 (6 bases). Germline V gives CDR1 MNHNY, CDR2 SVGAGI (reference sequence). This CDR3 comprises 13 residues. CDR3 amino acids: CASSDSGHSDYTF. The CDR3 DNA follows: TGTGCCAGCAGTGACTCGGGACACTCCGACTACACCTTC.

The V call is TRBV18, the J call TRBJ1-4; 7 positions match TRBD1. The CDR3 extends over 14 amino acids. Germline V gene data show CDR1 as KGHSH and CDR2 as LQKENI. V lost 1 base, J lost 8 bases, and 4 bases stayed unmatched. This CDR3 reads CASSPQEGAEKLFF. The CDR3 DNA reads TGTGCCAGCTCACCACAAGAGGGGGCCGAAAAACTGTTTTTT.

This chain joins TRBV2 and TRBJ1-1; no reliable D call. Germline CDR1 and CDR2: SNHLY and FYNNEI. The CDR3 spans 12 residues. V was trimmed by 8 bases and J by 4 bases, leaving 11 bases between them. DNA for the CDR3: TGTGCCAGCGGTCAGATTTTCACTGAAGCTTTCTTT. It codes for CASGQIFTEAFF.

This clone was counted a single time. This sequence joins TRBV18 and TRBJ2-6; D gene uncertain. V lost 3 bases and J 1 base, leaving 10 bases between the germline ends. CDR1 and CDR2 from the germline V gene are KGHSH and LQKENI. This CDR3 contains 16 residues. CDR3 DNA: TGTGCCAGCTCACCCCGACGGGCGTCTGGGGCCAACGTCCTGACTTTC. Translated, it gives CASSPRRASGANVLTF. Combining the CDR3 with reference TRBV18 and TRBJ2-6 gives the whole variable domain NAGVMQNPRHLVRRRGQEARLRCSPMKGHSHVYWYRQLPEEGLKFMVYLQKENIIDESGMPKERFSAEFPKEGPSILRIQQVVRGDSAAYFCASSPRRASGANVLTFGAGSRLTVL.

The chain joins TRBV7-7 to TRBJ2-3, with D perhaps matching TRBD2 (5 bases). The germline V and J ends were trimmed by 2 bases and 4 bases, with 10 bases remaining between them. This CDR3 region has 14 residues. Germline loops: CDR1 SSHAT, CDR2 FNYEAQ (reference sequence). This CDR3 reads CASSLNHGADTQYF. In nucleotides, the CDR3 is TGTGCCAGCAGCTTAAATCACGGGGCAGATACGCAGTATTTT. Drawing the rest from reference TRBV7-7 and TRBJ2-3, the complete variable domain is GAGVSQSPRYKVTKRGQDVTLRCDPISSHATLYWYQQALGQGPEFLTYFNYEAQPDKSGLPSDRFSAERPEGSISTLTIQRTEQRDSAMYRCASSLNHGADTQYFGPGTRLTVL.

V is TRBV6-7 and J is TRBJ1-6, with a tentative D call TRBD1 (5 bases). TRBV6-7 is an ORF, with its function uncertain. The CDR3 length is 17 residues. Trimming removed 6 bases from V and 7 bases from J, with 22 bases in between. The CDR3 DNA follows: TGTGCCAGCAGGCCCTCTGACAGCAACGGTCGGAATTCACCCCTCCACTTT. Amino acid sequence: CASRPSDSNGRNSPLHF.

The V and J genes are TRBV10-3 and TRBJ1-2; D not resolved. The V end was cut by 2 bases, the J end by 4 bases, with 5 bases between. Germline V gene sequence: CDR1 ENHRY, CDR2 SYGVKD. This CDR3 has 12 amino acids. The CDR3 sequence is CAISESVYGYTF. The DNA of the CDR3 is TGTGCCATCAGTGAGAGTGTCTATGGCTACACCTTC.

The V call is TRBV9, the J call TRBJ2-5; 11 nucleotides agree with TRBD2. The germline gives CDR1 SGDLS, CDR2 YYNGEE. V lost 1 base to trimming and J lost 3 bases; unmatched junction nucleotides: 5. The CDR3 is 16 amino acids. The CDR3 DNA sequence: TGTGCCAGCAGCGTACGCCCTAGCGGGGGGAAAGAGACCCAGTACTTC. Residues: CASSVRPSGGKETQYF.

Here the CDR3 DNA reads TGTGCCATCAGTGAGAGGGGGGGGCTTAAGAGTGGCTACACCTTC. This sequence encodes CAISERGGLKSGYTF. The chain links TRBV10-3 to TRBJ1-2; possibly TRBD1 for D (6 bases). The CDR3 covers 15 residues. Germline CDR1 reads ENHRY; CDR2 reads SYGVKD. V lost 2 bases, J lost 7 bases, and 17 bases lay in between.

V is TRBV6-6 and J is TRBJ1-4, with TRBD1 identical over 7 bases. The CDR3 is made up of 14 amino acids. J gave up 3 bases and V 5 bases, and 3 bases lay outside the gene matches. The germline gives CDR1 MNHNY, CDR2 SVGAGI (reference sequence). The CDR3: CASSDRVSNEKLFF. As DNA, the CDR3 is TGTGCCAGCAGTGACAGGGTATCTAATGAAAAACTGTTTTTT.

The chain joins TRBV6-1 to TRBJ2-3; possibly TRBD1 for D (6 bases). Germline V gene sequence: CDR1 MNHNS, CDR2 SASEGT. The V end was cut by 3 bases, the J end by 7 bases, with 17 bases between. The CDR3 length is 15 residues. CDR3 residues: CASSDEQGHLNTQYF. Written as DNA, the CDR3 is TGTGCCAGCAGTGACGAACAGGGTCATTTGAATACGCAGTATTTT.

The V and J genes are TRBV18 and TRBJ1-3; D is undetermined. Germline V gives CDR1 KGHSH, CDR2 LQKENI. V lost 3 bases to trimming and J lost 0 bases, with 3 bases between them. This CDR3 has 13 amino acids. The CDR3 region has the DNA TGTGCCAGCTCACCCCCCTCTGGAAACACCATATATTTT. Translation: CASSPPSGNTIYF.